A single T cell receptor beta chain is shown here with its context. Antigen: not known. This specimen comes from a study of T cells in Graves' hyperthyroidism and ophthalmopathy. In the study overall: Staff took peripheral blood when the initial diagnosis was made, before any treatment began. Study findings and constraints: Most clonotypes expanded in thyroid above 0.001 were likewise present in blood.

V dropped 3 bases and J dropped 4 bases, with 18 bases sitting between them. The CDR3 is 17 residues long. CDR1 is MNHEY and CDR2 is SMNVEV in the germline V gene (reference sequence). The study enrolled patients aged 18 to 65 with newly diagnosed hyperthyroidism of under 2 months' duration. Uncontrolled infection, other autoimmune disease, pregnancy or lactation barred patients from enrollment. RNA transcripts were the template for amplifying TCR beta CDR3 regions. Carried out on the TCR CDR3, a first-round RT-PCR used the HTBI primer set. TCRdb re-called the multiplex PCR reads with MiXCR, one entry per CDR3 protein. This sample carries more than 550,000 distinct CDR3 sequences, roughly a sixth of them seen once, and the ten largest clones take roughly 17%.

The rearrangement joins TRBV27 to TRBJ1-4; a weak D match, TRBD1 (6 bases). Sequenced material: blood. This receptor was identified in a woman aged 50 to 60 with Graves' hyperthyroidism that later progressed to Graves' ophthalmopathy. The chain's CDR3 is CASSFIPRRDNNEKLFF. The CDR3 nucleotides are TGTGCCAGCAGTTTTATCCCCCGTAGGGACAATAATGAAAAACTGTTTTTT. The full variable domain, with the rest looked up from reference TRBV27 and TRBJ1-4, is EAQVTQNPRYLITVTGKKLTVTCSQNMNHEYMSWYRQDPGLGLRQIYYSMNVEVTDKGDVPEGYKVSRKEKRNFPLILESPSPNQTSLYFCASSFIPRRDNNEKLFFGSGTQLSVL.